This is a list of T cell receptor beta chains from one sample in a study of T cells in Graves' hyperthyroidism and ophthalmopathy. TCRdb recomputed calls from the multiplex PCR reads with MiXCR, one row per CDR3 protein. Among just over 550,000 distinct CDR3 sequences listed, 35% to 55% were seen once. Sequenced input: peripheral blood or thyroid tissue (not recorded which). These receptors were obtained from a woman aged 18-35 years with Graves' hyperthyroidism. Both conserved end residues are part of each CDR3. Each record gives: clone size, J gene, D gene, V gene, CDR3 DNA, CDR3 protein. The D gene is left open where the match is weak. A clone size is listed for some rows: how often the clone was seen (once, few, many), or a class if it is expanded.

size: -; J: TRBJ1-3; D: TRBD1; V: TRBV20-1; DNA: TGCAGTGCTAGGGGGGGGACAGGTTTT; CDR3: CSARGGTGF
size: -; J: TRBJ1-2; D: -; V: TRBV2; DNA: TGTGCCAGCAGCGAGAGGGGGAGGGAGCTCTATGGCTACACCTTC; CDR3: CASSERGRELYGYTF
size: many; J: TRBJ2-5; D: -; V: TRBV12-3/TRBV12-4; DNA: TGTGCCAGCAGTTTGCGCCGGCGGCAAGAGACCCAGTACTTC; CDR3: CASSLRRRQETQYF
size: once; J: TRBJ1-1; D: TRBD1; V: TRBV6-1; DNA: TGTGCCAGCAGACTCCGGGACAGTGGCACTGAAGCTTTCTTT; CDR3: CASRLRDSGTEAFF
size: -; J: TRBJ1-2; D: -; V: TRBV20-1; DNA: TGCAGTGCTAGAGGGGGCTCGGGAAGCGGCTACACCTTC; CDR3: CSARGGSGSGYTF
size: -; J: TRBJ1-5; D: -; V: TRBV7-9; DNA: TGTGCCAGCAGCTTAAAAGGGCTGCATCAGCCCCAGCATTTT; CDR3: CASSLKGLHQPQHF
size: few; J: TRBJ2-7; D: TRBD1; V: TRBV7-2; DNA: TGTGCCAGCAGCCCGGGACAGGGACGCGAGCAGTACTTC; CDR3: CASSPGQGREQYF
size: -; J: TRBJ1-2; D: -; V: TRBV25-1; DNA: TGTGCCAGCGTTGAAGGGTCTAAAGCGGGCTATGGCTACACCTTC; CDR3: CASVEGSKAGYGYTF
size: -; J: TRBJ2-2; D: -; V: TRBV7-9; DNA: TGTGCCAGCAGCTCCGGACATGTCACCGGGGAGCTGTTTTTT; CDR3: CASSSGHVTGELFF
size: -; J: TRBJ1-2; D: -; V: TRBV2; DNA: TGTGCCACCCAGACAGTGCTCACTAACTATGGCTACACCTTC; CDR3: CATQTVLTNYGYTF
size: -; J: TRBJ2-6; D: -; V: TRBV9; DNA: TGTGCCAGCAGCCCGATAGGACCCTCTGGGGCCAACGTCCTGACTTTC; CDR3: CASSPIGPSGANVLTF
size: -; J: TRBJ1-2; D: TRBD1; V: TRBV12-3/TRBV12-4; DNA: TGTGCCAGCAGTTTACCCCGGGACAGGGGGTTCGGCTACACCTTC; CDR3: CASSLPRDRGFGYTF
size: -; J: TRBJ1-3; D: -; V: TRBV2; DNA: TGTGCCAGCAGTACTACCGACAGACCTGGAAACACCATATATTTT; CDR3: CASSTTDRPGNTIYF
size: -; J: TRBJ1-2; D: -; V: TRBV6-2/TRBV6-3; DNA: TGTGCCAGCAGTTTTCGAGGGGGGCTGAACTATGGCTACACCTTC; CDR3: CASSFRGGLNYGYTF
size: few; J: TRBJ2-7; D: -; V: TRBV7-9; DNA: TGTGCCAGCACCTCCGGAACCCAAAACTACGAGCAGTACTTC; CDR3: CASTSGTQNYEQYF
size: few; J: TRBJ1-1; D: TRBD1; V: TRBV29-1; DNA: TGCAGCGCCGGGAAAACAGGGGCCAGAGAACGGCACACTGAAGCTTTCTTT; CDR3: CSAGKTGARERHTEAFF
size: -; J: TRBJ1-6; D: -; V: TRBV7-2; DNA: TGTGCCAGCAGCTTGGTGAGCTCCTATAATTCACCCCTCCACTTT; CDR3: CASSLVSSYNSPLHF
size: many; J: TRBJ1-5; D: TRBD1; V: TRBV24-1; DNA: TGTGCCACCAGTAGGACAGGGGGCAACCAGCCCCAGCATTTT; CDR3: CATSRTGGNQPQHF
size: -; J: TRBJ1-1; D: -; V: TRBV6-4; DNA: TGTGCCAGAGGGAGGTGGGGGGATCTTTTCTTT; CDR3: CARGRWGDLFF
size: -; J: TRBJ1-2; D: -; V: TRBV25-1; DNA: TGTGCCAGCAGTGCTAGAGATCGGGTTAACTATGGCTACACCTTC; CDR3: CASSARDRVNYGYTF
size: many; J: TRBJ2-5; D: -; V: TRBV7-9; DNA: TGTGCCAGCAGCTTGGCAGTGTTGTTGGAGACCCAGTACTTC; CDR3: CASSLAVLLETQYF
size: many; J: TRBJ2-6; D: -; V: TRBV25-1; DNA: TGTGCCAGCAGTGAAATTGGCACTGGGGCCAACGTCCTGACTTTC; CDR3: CASSEIGTGANVLTF
size: -; J: TRBJ2-5; D: TRBD2; V: TRBV20-1; DNA: TGCAGTGCTCGCCCAAGTAGCGGGGGGTACCAAGAGACCCAGTACTTC; CDR3: CSARPSSGGYQETQYF
size: -; J: TRBJ1-1; D: TRBD1; V: TRBV5-1; DNA: TGCGCCAGCAGCTTGGATGGACAGGGGGTACAAACTGAAGCTTTCTTT; CDR3: CASSLDGQGVQTEAFF
size: -; J: TRBJ1-1; D: TRBD1; V: TRBV7-9; DNA: TGTGCCAGCAGCGTACACAGGGGCACTGAAGCTTTCTTT; CDR3: CASSVHRGTEAFF
size: -; J: TRBJ1-4; D: -; V: TRBV7-9; DNA: TGTGCCAGCAGTAGAGGCCTTAATGAAAAACTGTTTTTT; CDR3: CASSRGLNEKLFF
size: -; J: TRBJ2-5; D: TRBD1; V: TRBV29-1; DNA: TGCAGCGTTGTGGGGGACAGGGGTCCCCAGTACTTC; CDR3: CSVVGDRGPQYF
size: -; J: TRBJ2-7; D: TRBD2; V: TRBV2; DNA: TGTGCCAGCAGTTTAGCGGGCGCCTCCTACGAGCAGTACTTC; CDR3: CASSLAGASYEQYF
size: -; J: TRBJ2-7; D: -; V: TRBV19; DNA: TGTGCCAGTAGTATTTTTTCCAGTACCTCCTACGAGCAGTACTTC; CDR3: CASSIFSSTSYEQYF
size: -; J: TRBJ2-7; D: -; V: TRBV29-1; DNA: TGCAGCTTAGATGGGGGCGCCGAGCAGTACTTC; CDR3: CSLDGGAEQYF
size: -; J: TRBJ1-6; D: -; V: TRBV10-3; DNA: TGTGCCATCAGTGAGTCGCGCAGGGAGGGGAATTCACCCCTCCACTTT; CDR3: CAISESRREGNSPLHF
size: once; J: TRBJ2-5; D: -; V: TRBV5-1; DNA: TGCGCCAGCAGCCTGAAGCGGAAACAAGAGACCCAGTACTTC; CDR3: CASSLKRKQETQYF
size: many; J: TRBJ2-7; D: -; V: TRBV29-1; DNA: TGCAGCGTTGAAGGAGACGACTCCTACGAGCAGTACTTC; CDR3: CSVEGDDSYEQYF
size: -; J: TRBJ2-7; D: TRBD1; V: TRBV9; DNA: TGTGCCAGCAGCCCTCGTCCCGGACAGGGCCTTATGCCCTTCTCCTACGAGCAGTACTTC; CDR3: CASSPRPGQGLMPFSYEQYF
size: -; J: TRBJ1-5; D: -; V: TRBV2; DNA: TGTGCCAGCAGTCCCCGGGTAGGGTTAAGCAATCAGCCCCAGCATTTT; CDR3: CASSPRVGLSNQPQHF
size: -; J: TRBJ1-2; D: -; V: TRBV11-2; DNA: TGTGCCAGCAGCTTAGATCTCAGGGCCGGGCGGTATGGCTACACCTTC; CDR3: CASSLDLRAGRYGYTF
size: many; J: TRBJ1-5; D: -; V: TRBV7-3; DNA: TGTGCCAGCAGCTTGTCTGAGGGTCAGCCCCAGCATTTT; CDR3: CASSLSEGQPQHF
size: -; J: TRBJ1-2; D: -; V: TRBV7-9; DNA: TGTGCCAGCAGCTTAGTGAGAGTCGCCGGGGGCTATGGCTACACCTTC; CDR3: CASSLVRVAGGYGYTF
size: many; J: TRBJ1-1; D: -; V: TRBV7-8; DNA: TGTGCCAGCAGCCCGTCCCCGGCTGAAGCTTTCTTT; CDR3: CASSPSPAEAFF
size: -; J: TRBJ2-7; D: TRBD2; V: TRBV29-1; DNA: TGCAGCGTTGTCCCCCCGACTAGCGACAGGTGGGACGAGCAGTACTTC; CDR3: CSVVPPTSDRWDEQYF
size: -; J: TRBJ2-3; D: -; V: TRBV10-3; DNA: TGTGCCATCAGTGAGTCCTTGAGACAGAGCACAGATACGCAGTATTTT; CDR3: CAISESLRQSTDTQYF